The 22 T cell receptor beta chains below all came from one sample that was sequenced in a study of cytomegalovirus exposure and HLA in healthy donors. Use of 60 Vbeta and 13 Jbeta primers characterized the PCR. The table came from immunoSEQ multiplex PCR; TCRdb's copy has only in-frame clones and leaves some out. The repertoire shows around 210,000 clones; the top ten hold over 0.95%. The sequencing sample was made of PBMCs. These receptors all come from a girl aged 2-10 years in good health and CMV-seropositive.

V usage is TRBV7-9 and J usage is TRBJ2-2; 7 nucleotides match TRBD1. V lost 3 bases to trimming and J lost 3 bases; unmatched junction nucleotides: 7. The germline CDR1 and CDR2 sequences are SEHNR and FQNEAQ (reference sequence). The CDR3 contains 16 residues. The CDR3: CASSLRTGTDTGELFF. The CDR3 nucleotides are TGTGCCAGCAGCTTGCGAACCGGGACAGACACCGGGGAGCTGTTTTTT. The variable domain in full, completed from reference TRBV7-9 and TRBJ2-2, reads DTGVSQNPRHKITKRGQNVTFRCDPISEHNRLYWYRQTLGQGPEFLTYFQNEAQLEKSRLLSDRFSAERPKGSFSTLEIQRTEQGDSAMYLCASSLRTGTDTGELFFGEGSRLTVL.

The V and J genes are TRBV7-2 and TRBJ1-5; D gene uncertain. Trimming stripped 2 bases from V and 4 bases from J, with 12 bases between. The CDR3 contains 15 residues. Germline V lookup: CDR1 SGHTA, CDR2 FQGNSA. The CDR3 DNA reads TGTGCCAGCAGCTTACGGGGAACCCTTAATCAGCCCCAGCATTTT. It codes for CASSLRGTLNQPQHF.

Concerning this clone itself: At one end the junction does not follow the germline gene, possibly because of a read error. The chain is built from TRBV5-1 and TRBJ2-3; D might be TRBD2 (7 bases). Germline lookup yields CDR1 SGHRS and CDR2 YFSETQ. This CDR3 region has 16 residues. The CDR3 DNA reads TGCGCCAGCAGCGCCTGGGCGGGGGCTAGCACAGATACGCGGTATTTT. Translating it yields CASSAWAGASTDTRYF.

The gene calls are TRBV28 and TRBJ1-1; possibly TRBD1 for D (6 bases). The V end was cut by 3 bases, the J end by 6 bases, with 11 bases between. From germline, CDR1 is MDHEN and CDR2 SYDVKM. This CDR3 spans 13 amino acids. The CDR3 loop is CASSFRQDAEAFF. DNA for the CDR3: TGTGCCAGCAGTTTCAGACAGGACGCTGAAGCTTTCTTT.

J is TRBJ2-4 and V is TRBV5-1, with TRBD1 identical over 9 bases. Germline assignment: CDR1 SGHRS and CDR2 YFSETQ. CDR3 length: 13 amino acids. Germline trimming cut 4 bases from V and 6 bases from J; bases unmatched to any gene: 2. Written as DNA, the CDR3 is TGCGCCAGCAGCGACAGGGGGGCAAACATTCAGTACTTC. Translated, it gives CASSDRGANIQYF.

This chain uses TRBV7-9 with TRBJ2-7; a weak D match, TRBD1 (6 bases). Trimming removed 4 bases at V and 4 bases at J, with 8 bases between. The CDR3 loop spans 12 amino acids. Germline V lookup: CDR1 SEHNR, CDR2 FQNEAQ (reference sequence). CDR3 loop: CASSSTGYEQYF. The CDR3 DNA sequence: TGTGCCAGCAGCTCAACAGGGTACGAGCAGTACTTC.

The J gene is TRBJ2-5, the V gene TRBV30, with D possibly TRBD1 on 5 matching bases. The CDR3 consists of 14 residues. Trimming removed 0 bases from V and 5 bases from J, with 13 bases in between. The V gene's germline CDR1 is GTSNPN and CDR2 SVGIG (reference sequence). CDR3 protein: CAWSVYGAEETQYF. CDR3 nucleotide sequence: TGTGCCTGGAGTGTGTATGGGGCCGAGGAGACCCAGTACTTC.

The chain recombines TRBV25-1 with TRBJ2-2, with a weak D call TRBD2 (6 bases). This CDR3 region has 14 residues. CDR1 and CDR2 (germline): MGHDK, SYGVNS. Trimming removed 4 bases from V and 5 bases from J, with 11 bases in between. CDR3 protein: CASSAIGRTGELFF. The CDR3 DNA reads as TGTGCCAGCAGTGCGATCGGGAGAACCGGGGAGCTGTTTTTT.

The chain uses TRBV18 and TRBJ2-3, with 8 positions matching TRBD2. CDR1 KGHSH and CDR2 LQKENI come from the germline V gene. V shed 2 bases and J 2 bases; nucleotides not matched to a gene: 9. This CDR3 is 17 amino acids long. The CDR3 loop is CASSPFKSSGPTDTQYF. CDR3 bases: TGTGCCAGCTCACCATTTAAGTCTAGCGGGCCCACAGATACGCAGTATTTT.

The J gene is TRBJ2-7, the V gene TRBV6-1, with D uncertain. V dropped 4 bases and J dropped 3 bases, with 16 bases sitting between them. This CDR3 contains 15 residues. CDR1 is MNHNS, CDR2 SASEGT, per germline. CDR3 sequence (DNA): TGTGCCAGCAGTGTCACTAAAGCCGCTGTCTACGAGCAGTACTTC. It encodes CASSVTKAAVYEQYF.

The CDR3 here is CASSPEGQASGNTIYF. The CDR3 DNA reads TGTGCCAGCTCACCAGAGGGACAGGCCTCTGGAAACACCATATATTTT. The chain recombines TRBV18 with TRBJ1-3; TRBD1 matches 8 bases. Looked up from germline, CDR1 is KGHSH and CDR2 is LQKENI. The V gene end was trimmed by 2 bases and the J gene end by 0 bases; junction bases not matched to a gene: 3. This CDR3 contains 16 residues.

The chain uses TRBV5-6 and TRBJ2-1; possibly TRBD2 for D (6 bases). V lost 5 bases and J 12 bases, leaving 18 bases between the germline ends. Germline CDR1 SGHDT, CDR2 YYEEEE. The CDR3 spans 13 residues. DNA of the CDR3: TGTGCCAGCAGAAGAGCTTGGGACGGGGGGCAGTTCTTC. This codes for CASRRAWDGGQFF.

V is TRBV28 and J is TRBJ1-2; 8 nucleotides align to TRBD1. V shed 4 bases and J 4 bases; nucleotides not matched to a gene: 5. Germline V CDR1 and CDR2: MDHEN, SYDVKM. This CDR3 comprises 14 residues. The CDR3 coding sequence is TGTGCCAGCAGTTCCGGACAGGGACGCTATGGCTACACCTTC. The encoded protein is CASSSGQGRYGYTF.

This CDR3 reads CASSIDSSGFSTDTQYF. CDR3 nucleotide sequence: TGTGCCAGTAGTATAGATTCTAGCGGGTTTAGCACAGATACGCAGTATTTT. The rearrangement uses TRBV19 and TRBJ2-3, with TRBD2 matching over 8 bases. V lost 0 bases and J lost 0; bases outside the gene matches: 5. This CDR3 is 17 amino acids long. Germline V lookup: CDR1 LNHDA, CDR2 SQIVND (reference sequence).

The chain couples TRBV18 to TRBJ2-7; 7 bases are shared with TRBD1. Germline CDR1 KGHSH, CDR2 LQKENI. The CDR3 runs to 14 residues. With 3 bases clipped from V and 6 bases from J, the junction kept 8 bases outside the gene matches. CDR3 loop: CASSPGDSPPEQYF. CDR3 sequence (DNA): TGTGCCAGCTCACCGGGGGACAGTCCCCCCGAGCAGTACTTC.

The chain carries TRBV6-1 and TRBJ1-5; 7 bases line up with TRBD1. The CDR3 loop spans 14 amino acids. V shed 4 bases, J shed 7 bases, and the junction held 7 bases outside the gene matches. Germline loops: CDR1 MNHNS, CDR2 SASEGT. CDR3 nucleotide sequence: TGTGCCAGCAGTGCGTCAGGGGGGTTCCAGCCCCAGCATTTT. Its protein product is CASSASGGFQPQHF.

J is TRBJ1-6 and V is TRBV10-3, with 8 bases fitting TRBD1. CDR1 and CDR2 (germline): ENHRY, SYGVKD. The CDR3 sequence is 14 residues long. The trim removed 9 bases at V and 8 bases at J, leaving 9 bases unmatched. CDR3 sequence reads: CAIHQGAGDSPLHF. The CDR3 coding sequence is TGTGCCATACATCAGGGGGCAGGCGATTCACCCCTCCACTTT.

The chain joins TRBV5-1 to TRBJ1-1, with D possibly TRBD1 on 5 matching bases. V was cut by 3 bases and J by 3 bases, with 12 bases left in between. Germline CDR1 and CDR2: SGHRS and YFSETQ. The CDR3 loop spans 14 amino acids. DNA for the CDR3: TGCGCCAGCAGCTCCAGGGATGGGGACACTGAAGCTTTCTTT. Protein product: CASSSRDGDTEAFF.

The chain combines TRBV19 with TRBJ2-7; TRBD1 matches 10 bases. This CDR3 is 15 amino acids long. Germline CDR1 LNHDA, CDR2 SQIVND (reference sequence). With 3 bases clipped from V and 5 bases from J, the junction kept 7 bases outside the gene matches. The CDR3 loop is CASSIQAGQGDEQYF. DNA of the CDR3: TGTGCCAGTAGTATCCAAGCCGGACAGGGGGACGAGCAGTACTTC.

The gene calls are TRBV5-1 and TRBJ2-1; the D gene is possibly TRBD1 (6 bases). This CDR3 is 15 amino acids long. Germline assignment: CDR1 SGHRS and CDR2 YFSETQ. V lost 0 bases to trimming and J lost 1 base, with 8 bases between them. CDR3 coding DNA: TGCGCCAGCAGCTTGGCAGGGGTTTCCTACAATGAGCAGTTCTTC. Encoded protein: CASSLAGVSYNEQFF.

The chain recombines TRBV29-1 with TRBJ2-7, with TRBD1 matching over 11 bases. The V gene end was trimmed by 6 bases and the J gene end by 3 bases; junction bases not matched to a gene: 4. This CDR3 spans 13 amino acids. CDR1 is SQVTM and CDR2 is ANQGSEA in the germline V gene. The DNA of the CDR3 is TGCAGCGTGGAGGGACAGGGGGTCTACGAGCAGTACTTC. This sequence encodes CSVEGQGVYEQYF.

The chain couples TRBV6-1 to TRBJ2-7; TRBD1 aligns across 10 bases. The J segment lost 4 bases and the V segment lost 6 bases, leaving 6 bases of the junction unmatched. Germline V gives CDR1 MNHNS, CDR2 SASEGT. The length of the CDR3 is 14 residues. CDR3 amino acids: CASSLSDRGYEQYF. The CDR3 nucleotides read TGTGCCAGCAGCCTATCGGACAGGGGGTACGAGCAGTACTTC.